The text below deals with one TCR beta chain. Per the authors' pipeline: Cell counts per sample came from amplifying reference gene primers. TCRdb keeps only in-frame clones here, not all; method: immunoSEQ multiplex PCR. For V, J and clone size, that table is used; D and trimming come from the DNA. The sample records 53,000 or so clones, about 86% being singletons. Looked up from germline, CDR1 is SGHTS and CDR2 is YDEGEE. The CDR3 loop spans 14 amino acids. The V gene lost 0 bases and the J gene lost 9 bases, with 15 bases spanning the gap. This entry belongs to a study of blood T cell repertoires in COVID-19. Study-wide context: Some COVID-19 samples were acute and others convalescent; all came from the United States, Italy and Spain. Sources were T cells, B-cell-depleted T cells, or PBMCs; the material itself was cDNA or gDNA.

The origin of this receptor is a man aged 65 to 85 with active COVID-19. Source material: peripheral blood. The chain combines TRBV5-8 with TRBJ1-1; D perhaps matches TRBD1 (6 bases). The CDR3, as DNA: TGTGCCAGCAGCTTGGGCGGGGGGCTTGGCCAAGCTTTCTTT. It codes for CASSLGGGLGQAFF. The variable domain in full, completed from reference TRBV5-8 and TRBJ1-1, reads EAGVTQSPTHLIKTRGQQATLRCSPISGHTSVYWYQQALGLGLQFLLWYDEGEERNRGNFPPRFSGRQFPNYSSELNVNALELEDSALYLCASSLGGGLGQAFFGQGTRLTVV.